The rows below give T cell receptor beta chains drawn from one sample of a study of blood T cell repertoires in COVID-19. This table comes from immunoSEQ multiplex PCR, and its TCRdb copy is limited to in-frame clones, with some not included. The profile shows about 97,000 clones, around 90% of them singletons. Material for sequencing was peripheral blood. Source of these receptors: a woman between 50 and 59 years old with COVID-19, enrolled during active disease. Each CDR3 is given without its conserved first and last residue. A D gene is named only where the DNA matches it firmly. A clone size is listed for some rows: how often the clone was seen (once, few, many), or a class if it is expanded.

d_gene,j_gene,v_gene,abundance,CDR3aa
TRBD2,TRBJ2-1,TRBV3-1/TRBV3-2,-,ASSQRSGGANEQF
-,TRBJ2-5,TRBV2,-,ASSDQAAQY
TRBD2,TRBJ2-1,TRBV3-1/TRBV3-2,-,ASSSGTMGEQF
-,TRBJ2-7,TRBV5-6,-,ASSGADRSSYEQY
TRBD1,TRBJ2-2,TRBV5-1,once,ASSPGQSNTGELF
-,TRBJ1-6,TRBV3-1/TRBV3-2,-,ASSHEARVRPLH
-,TRBJ2-1,TRBV24-1,once,ATSDPTRSPNEQF
TRBD1,TRBJ2-7,TRBV6-5,-,ASSYETGDEQY
-,TRBJ1-5,TRBV19,-,ASSIIPGGNQPQH
TRBD1,TRBJ1-4,TRBV25-1,-,ASSAPPGQGEEKLF
TRBD1,TRBJ2-1,TRBV11-3,-,ASSLVGQGAYEQF